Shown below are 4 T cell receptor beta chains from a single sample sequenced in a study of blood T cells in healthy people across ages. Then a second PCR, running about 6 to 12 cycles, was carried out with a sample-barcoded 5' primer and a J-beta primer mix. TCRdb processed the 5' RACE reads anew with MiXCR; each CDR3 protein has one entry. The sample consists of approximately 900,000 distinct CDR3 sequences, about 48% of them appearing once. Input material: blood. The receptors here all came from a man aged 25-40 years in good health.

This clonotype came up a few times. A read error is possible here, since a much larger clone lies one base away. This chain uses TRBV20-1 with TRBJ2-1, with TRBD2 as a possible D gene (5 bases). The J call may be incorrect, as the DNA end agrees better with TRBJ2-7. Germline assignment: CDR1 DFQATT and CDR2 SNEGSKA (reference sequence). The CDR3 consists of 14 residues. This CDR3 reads CSARRAGAYNEQYF. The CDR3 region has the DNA TGCAGTGCTAGAAGGGCGGGTGCCTACAATGAGCAGTACTTC.

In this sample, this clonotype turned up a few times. The CDR3 loop reads CASREDRFNQPQHF. The CDR3 DNA is TGTGCCAGCAGGGAGGACAGATTCAATCAGCCCCAGCATTTT. The chain has TRBV6-1 and TRBJ1-5; a possible D gene is TRBD1 (6 bases). V lost 6 bases to trimming and J lost 3 bases, with 12 bases between them. Germline V gives CDR1 MNHNS, CDR2 SASEGT. This CDR3 is built from 14 residues.

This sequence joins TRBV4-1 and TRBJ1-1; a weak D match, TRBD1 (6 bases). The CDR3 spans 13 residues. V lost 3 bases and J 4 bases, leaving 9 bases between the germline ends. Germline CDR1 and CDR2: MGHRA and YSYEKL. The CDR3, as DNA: TGCGCCAGCAGCCAGGGGGCGAGCACTGAAGCTTTCTTT. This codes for CASSQGASTEAFF.

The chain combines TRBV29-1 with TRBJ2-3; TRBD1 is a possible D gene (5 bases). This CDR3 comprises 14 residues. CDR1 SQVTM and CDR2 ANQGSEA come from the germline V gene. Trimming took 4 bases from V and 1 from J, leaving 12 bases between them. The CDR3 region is CSVVRALGTDTQYF. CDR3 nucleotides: TGCAGCGTTGTCAGGGCTCTTGGCACAGATACGCAGTATTTT.